The sequence of this TCR beta chain was determined in a study of identical twins. This clonotype has only a few counts. Its target is unknown. V lost 7 bases, J lost 1 base, and 14 bases lay in between. Germline lookup yields CDR1 DFQATT and CDR2 SNEGSKA (reference sequence). The length of the CDR3 is 13 residues. Study results and caveats: Insertions were fewer in abundant cord blood beta clonotypes, whereas memory repertoires showed none of this pattern. Out-of-frame alpha sequences that twins shared showed excess low generation probability. The models systematically underestimated how much out-of-frame TCR alpha was shared in monozygotic twins.

MiXCR was run by TCRdb on the 5' RACE reads, yielding one entry per CDR3 protein. The table shows some 560,000 distinct CDR3 sequences, with roughly 9.5% occurring only once. This sample was also put to use in a study of yellow fever vaccine responses in identical twins.

The sequence was collected from a woman between 18 and 29 years old in good health. The sequencing input was PBMCs. The rearrangement joins TRBV20-1 to TRBJ2-7; no reliable D call. CDR3 residues: CSEGGPGSYEQYF. The CDR3 DNA reads as TGCAGTGAAGGTGGGCCAGGTTCCTACGAGCAGTACTTC.